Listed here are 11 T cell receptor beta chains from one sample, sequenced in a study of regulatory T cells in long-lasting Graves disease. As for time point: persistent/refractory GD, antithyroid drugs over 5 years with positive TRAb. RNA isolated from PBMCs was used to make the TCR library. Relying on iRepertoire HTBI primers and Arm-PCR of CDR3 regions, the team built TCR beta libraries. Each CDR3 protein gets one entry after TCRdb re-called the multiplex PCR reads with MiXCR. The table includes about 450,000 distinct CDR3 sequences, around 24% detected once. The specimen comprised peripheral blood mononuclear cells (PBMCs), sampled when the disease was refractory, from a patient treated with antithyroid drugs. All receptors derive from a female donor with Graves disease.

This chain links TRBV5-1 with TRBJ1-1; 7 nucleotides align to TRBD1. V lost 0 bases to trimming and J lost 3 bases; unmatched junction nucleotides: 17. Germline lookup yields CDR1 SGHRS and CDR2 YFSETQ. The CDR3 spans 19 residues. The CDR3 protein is CASSLADRGTVILHTEAFF. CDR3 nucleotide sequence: TGCGCCAGCAGCTTGGCAGATAGGGGGACAGTGATATTGCACACTGAAGCTTTCTTT.

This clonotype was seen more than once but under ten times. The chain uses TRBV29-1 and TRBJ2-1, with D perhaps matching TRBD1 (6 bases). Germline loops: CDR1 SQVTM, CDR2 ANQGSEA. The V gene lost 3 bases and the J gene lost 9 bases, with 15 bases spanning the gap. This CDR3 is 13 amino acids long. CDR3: CSVDGGAWTEQFF. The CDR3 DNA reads TGCAGCGTTGATGGGGGCGCGTGGACTGAGCAGTTCTTC.

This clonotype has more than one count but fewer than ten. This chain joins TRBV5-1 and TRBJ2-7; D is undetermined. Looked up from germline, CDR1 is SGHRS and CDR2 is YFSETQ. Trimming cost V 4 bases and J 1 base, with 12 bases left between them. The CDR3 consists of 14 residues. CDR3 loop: CASSGLSTSYEQYF. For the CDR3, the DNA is TGCGCCAGCAGCGGTCTGTCTACGTCCTACGAGCAGTACTTC.

DNA of the CDR3: TGTGCCAGCAGCTTAGACACCACCTATAATTCACCCCTCCACTTT. Encoded protein: CASSLDTTYNSPLHF. This rearrangement joins TRBV7-9 to TRBJ1-6; D unclear. The V and J ends lost 1 base and 2 bases respectively, with 6 bases between them. The CDR3 sequence is 15 residues long. Germline loops: CDR1 SEHNR, CDR2 FQNEAQ (reference sequence).

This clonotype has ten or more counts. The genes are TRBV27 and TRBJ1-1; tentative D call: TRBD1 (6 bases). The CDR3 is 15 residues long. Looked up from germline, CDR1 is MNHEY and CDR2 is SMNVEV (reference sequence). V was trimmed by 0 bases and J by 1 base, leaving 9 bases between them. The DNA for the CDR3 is TGTGCCAGCAGTTTATCGGGACACCCGAACACTGAAGCTTTCTTT. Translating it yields CASSLSGHPNTEAFF.

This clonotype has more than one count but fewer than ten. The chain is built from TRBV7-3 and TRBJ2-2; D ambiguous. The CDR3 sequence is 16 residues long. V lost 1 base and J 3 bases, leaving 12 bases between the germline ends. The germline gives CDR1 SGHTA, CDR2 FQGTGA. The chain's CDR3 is CASSLIGAGYTGELFF. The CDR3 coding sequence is TGTGCCAGCAGCTTAATTGGAGCCGGGTACACCGGGGAGCTGTTTTTT.

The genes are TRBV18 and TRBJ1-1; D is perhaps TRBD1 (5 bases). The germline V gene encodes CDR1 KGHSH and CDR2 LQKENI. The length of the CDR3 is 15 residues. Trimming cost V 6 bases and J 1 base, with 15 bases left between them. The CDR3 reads CASSPDKGRNTEAFF. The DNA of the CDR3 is TGTGCCAGCTCCCCGGATAAGGGGCGGAACACTGAAGCTTTCTTT.

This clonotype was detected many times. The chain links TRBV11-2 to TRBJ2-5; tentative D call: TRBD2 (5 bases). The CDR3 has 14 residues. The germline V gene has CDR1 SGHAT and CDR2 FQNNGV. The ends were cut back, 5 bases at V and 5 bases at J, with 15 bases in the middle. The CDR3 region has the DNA TGTGCCAGCAGCCCAGGACTCTGGAGGGAGACCCAGTACTTC. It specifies CASSPGLWRETQYF. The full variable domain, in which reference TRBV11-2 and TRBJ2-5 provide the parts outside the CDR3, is EAGVAQSPRYKIIEKRQSVAFWCNPISGHATLYWYQQILGQGPKLLIQFQNNGVVDDSQLPKDRFSAERLKGVDSTLKIQPAKLEDSAVYLCASSPGLWRETQYFGPGTRLLVL.

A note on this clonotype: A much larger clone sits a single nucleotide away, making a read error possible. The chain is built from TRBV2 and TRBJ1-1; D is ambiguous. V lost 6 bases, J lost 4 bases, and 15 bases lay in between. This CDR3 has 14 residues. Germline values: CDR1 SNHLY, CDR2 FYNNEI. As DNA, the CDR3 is TGTGCCAGCAGCCACCAGTTTCAGAGCACTGAAGCTTTCTTT. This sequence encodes CASSHQFQSTEAFF.

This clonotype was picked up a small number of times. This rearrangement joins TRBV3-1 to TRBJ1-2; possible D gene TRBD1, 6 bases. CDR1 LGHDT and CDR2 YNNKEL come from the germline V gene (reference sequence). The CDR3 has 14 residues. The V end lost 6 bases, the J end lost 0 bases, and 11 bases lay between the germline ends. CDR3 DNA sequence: TGTGCCAGCAGACAGACAGGAGCTAACTATGGCTACACCTTC. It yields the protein CASRQTGANYGYTF.

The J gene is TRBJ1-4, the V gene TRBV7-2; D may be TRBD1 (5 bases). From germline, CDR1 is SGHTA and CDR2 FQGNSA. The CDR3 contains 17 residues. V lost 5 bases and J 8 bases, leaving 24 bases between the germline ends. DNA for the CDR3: TGTGCCAGCAGCCTGGGACGTATAGAGGCAGGGAGAGAAAAACTGTTTTTT. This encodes CASSLGRIEAGREKLFF. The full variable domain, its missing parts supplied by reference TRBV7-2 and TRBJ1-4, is GAGVSQSPSNKVTEKGKDVELRCDPISGHTALYWYRQSLGQGLEFLIYFQGNSAPDKSGLPSDRFSAERTGGSVSTLTIQRTQQEDSAVYLCASSLGRIEAGREKLFFGSGTQLSVL.